This paragraph covers one TCR beta chain sequence. Its target is unknown. These data originate in a study of blood T cells in healthy people across ages. Study conclusions and caveats: Across the age range, TCR beta diversity per million T cells fell in a roughly linear way.

The draw of peripheral blood yielded 8.5 to 10 milliliters from each donor. Total RNA was extracted at no less than 5.5 micrograms per sample. A J-beta primer mix and a sample-barcoded 5' primer were used in a second PCR of about 6 to 12 cycles. Unique molecular identifiers of 12 random nucleotides labeled each cDNA. Using its own MiXCR run on the 5' RACE reads, TCRdb lists one record per CDR3 protein. In the table there are 550,000 to 700,000 distinct CDR3 sequences, approximately 25% of which are singletons. Trimming pared 6 bases from V and 11 bases from J, leaving 17 bases between. This CDR3 has 14 amino acids. Per the germline V gene, CDR1 is KGHSH and CDR2 is LQKENI.

The J gene is TRBJ1-6, the V gene TRBV18; D is undetermined. Material: blood. The sequence derives from a woman aged 70-85 years in good health. Written as DNA, the CDR3 is TGTGCCAGCTCTTCGGGTCCTCCGAAGGCACCCCTCCACTTT. Protein: CASSSGPPKAPLHF.